The rows below give T cell receptor beta chains drawn from one sample of a study of OX40 agonist ivuxolimab in advanced cancers. Profiling relied on immunoSEQ multiplex PCR, and the TCRdb table lists in-frame clones only, not all of them. Of tens of thousands of clones detected, 70% to 90% appear once; the ten largest clones hold 3% to 4%. Source: CD4+ or CD8+ T cells sorted from blood, taken in a trial of the OX40 agonist ivuxolimab. The receptors derive from an adult with an advanced solid tumor such as melanoma, head and neck, liver or kidney cancer. The CDR3 runs from the conserved cysteine through the conserved F or W. A D gene is named only where the DNA matches it firmly. The size entry is marked missing in some rows and otherwise reads once, few, many or a size class.

J | D | size | V | CDR3 | DNA
TRBJ2-4 | - | - | TRBV6-1 | CASRVRGDYGNIQYF | TGTGCCAGCCGCGTAAGAGGGGATTACGGAAACATTCAGTACTTC
TRBJ2-1 | - | once | TRBV11-3 | CASSLAGFEQFF | TGTGCCAGCAGCTTAGCAGGGTTCGAGCAGTTCTTC
TRBJ2-7 | TRBD1 | - | TRBV27 | CASRPGQAPYEQYF | TGTGCCAGCAGACCAGGACAGGCACCCTACGAGCAGTACTTC
TRBJ1-2 | - | - | TRBV5-1 | CASSPLGSRSYGYTF | TGCGCCAGCAGCCCCTTGGGCAGCAGGAGCTATGGCTACACCTTC
TRBJ1-5 | - | - | TRBV15 | CATSRDPRGGNQPQHF | TGTGCCACCAGCAGAGATCCCAGGGGCGGCAATCAGCCCCAGCATTTT
TRBJ2-1 | - | - | TRBV5-1 | CASSFRTEYNEQFF | TGCGCCAGCAGCTTTAGGACAGAGTACAATGAGCAGTTCTTC
TRBJ2-5 | - | - | TRBV10-3 | CAISEMRGSEETQYF | TGTGCCATCAGTGAGATGAGGGGGTCGGAGGAGACCCAGTACTTC
TRBJ2-7 | - | - | TRBV11-2 | CASSLRGSGYEQYF | TGTGCCAGCAGCTTACGGGGCAGTGGTTACGAGCAGTACTTC
TRBJ2-6 | TRBD1 | - | TRBV4-3 | CASSQVGQGHSGANVLTF | TGCGCCAGCAGCCAAGTAGGACAGGGCCACTCTGGGGCCAACGTCCTGACTTTC
TRBJ1-5 | TRBD1 | many | TRBV25-1 | CASSAGGQRNQPQHF | TGTGCCAGCAGTGCAGGGGGACAGCGAAATCAGCCCCAGCATTTT
TRBJ1-5 | TRBD1 | - | TRBV28 | CASSLSQQGWKLYSNQPQHF | TGTGCCAGCAGTTTGTCTCAACAGGGGTGGAAGCTATATAGCAATCAGCCCCAGCATTTT
TRBJ1-1 | TRBD1 | once | TRBV2 | CASSHGFRGRNLPLF | TGTGCCAGCAGTCACGGCTTCAGGGGGCGGAACCTACCCCTCTTT
TRBJ1-6 | TRBD1 | - | TRBV5-1 | CASSYGTGNSPLHF | TGCGCCAGCAGTTACGGGACAGGGAATTCACCCCTCCACTTT
TRBJ1-2 | - | - | TRBV6-5 | CASSYTLQTVFYGYTF | TGTGCCAGCAGTTACACTCTACAGACTGTTTTCTATGGCTACACCTTC
TRBJ1-5 | - | - | TRBV30 | CAWSPGRLQINSNQPQHF | TGTGCCTGGAGTCCCGGACGCCTCCAAATCAATAGCAATCAGCCCCAGCATTTT
TRBJ1-4 | TRBD1 | - | TRBV2 | CASSDRGTGVEKLFF | TGTGCCAGCAGTGATCGGGGGACAGGGGTTGAAAAACTGTTTTTT
TRBJ2-5 | - | - | TRBV2 | CASSVEGFQETQYF | TGTGCCAGCAGTGTCGAAGGGTTTCAAGAGACCCAGTACTTC
TRBJ1-2 | TRBD1 | - | TRBV11-3 | CASSLDRGNGYTF | TGTGCCAGCAGCCTCGACAGGGGCAATGGCTACACCTTC
TRBJ2-7 | TRBD1 | - | TRBV19 | CASSHTGGPRNEQYF | TGTGCCAGTAGCCATACAGGGGGCCCTAGAAACGAGCAGTACTTC
TRBJ2-2 | - | - | TRBV7-9 | CASSSPGGRTGELFF | TGTGCCAGCAGCTCGCCAGGGGGGAGGACCGGGGAGCTGTTTTTT
TRBJ1-2 | - | - | TRBV28 | CASRSGQRLYGYTF | TGTGCCAGCAGGTCCGGACAGCGGCTCTATGGCTACACCTTC
TRBJ1-2 | - | - | TRBV6-5 | CASSYSGDTYGYTF | TGTGCCAGCAGTTACTCAGGGGACACCTACGGCTACACCTTC
TRBJ2-2 | TRBD1 | - | TRBV4-2 | CASRRLDRLYTGELFF | TGTGCCAGCAGGCGATTGGACAGGCTCTACACCGGGGAGCTGTTTTTT
TRBJ2-7 | - | - | TRBV7-9 | CANVPLADSYEQYF | TGTGCCAATGTTCCTCTGGCGGACTCCTACGAGCAGTACTTC
TRBJ2-5 | TRBD2 | - | TRBV28 | CASRGLAGGETQYF | TGTGCCAGCAGAGGACTAGCGGGGGGAGAGACCCAGTACTTC
TRBJ1-5 | - | once | TRBV27 | CASSPPGGRQPQHF | TGTGCCAGCAGTCCCCCGGGGGGGCGCCAGCCCCAGCATTTT
TRBJ2-1 | - | - | TRBV7-2 | CASSSMGGGRNEQFF | TGTGCCAGCAGTTCGATGGGCGGGGGCCGCAATGAGCAGTTCTTC
TRBJ2-3 | TRBD2 | - | TRBV18 | CASSASGGTDTQYF | TGTGCCAGCTCGGCTAGCGGCGGCACAGATACGCAGTATTTT
TRBJ2-1 | TRBD2 | - | TRBV23-1 | CASTAGPRSYNEQFF | TGCGCCAGCACAGCGGGGCCCCGCTCCTACAATGAGCAGTTCTTC
TRBJ2-7 | TRBD2 | - | TRBV18 | CASSQTSGLAGGSEQYF | TGTGCCAGCTCACAAACGTCGGGACTAGCGGGGGGGTCCGAGCAGTACTTC
TRBJ2-7 | - | - | TRBV4-1 | CASSQFAPGRSYEQYF | TGCGCCAGCAGCCAATTCGCGCCAGGGCGATCCTACGAGCAGTACTTC
TRBJ2-5 | - | - | TRBV7-9 | CASSTIAGPSGKTQYF | TGTGCCAGCAGCACCATTGCCGGGCCATCAGGGAAGACCCAGTACTTC
TRBJ2-3 | - | - | TRBV5-1 | CASSLEGKSTDTQYF | TGCGCCAGCAGCTTGGAAGGGAAAAGCACAGATACGCAGTATTTT
TRBJ1-1 | - | - | TRBV9 | CASRRGHTNTEAFF | TGTGCCAGCCGCCGGGGGCACACGAACACTGAAGCTTTCTTT
TRBJ1-2 | TRBD1 | - | TRBV5-1 | CASSAETGLFNYGYTF | TGCGCCAGCAGCGCCGAGACAGGGCTATTTAACTATGGCTACACCTTC
TRBJ2-3 | - | - | TRBV11-3 | CASSLGWSAVGDTQYF | TGTGCCAGCAGCTTAGGGTGGAGCGCGGTGGGGGATACGCAGTATTTT
TRBJ1-2 | - | - | TRBV4-1 | CASSQDPGPANYGYTF | TGCGCCAGCAGCCAAGACCCGGGCCCCGCTAACTATGGCTACACCTTC
TRBJ1-1 | - | - | TRBV7-9 | CASSLEGLAFF | TGTGCCAGCAGCTTAGAGGGGCTGGCTTTCTTT
TRBJ2-2 | TRBD1 | - | TRBV30 | CAWNRQGIGELFF | TGTGCCTGGAATCGACAGGGCATCGGGGAGCTGTTTTTT
TRBJ1-4 | - | - | TRBV29-1 | CSVQRTVTANEKLFF | TGCAGCGTCCAACGGACAGTAACAGCTAATGAAAAACTGTTTTTT
TRBJ2-3 | TRBD1 | - | TRBV4-1 | CASSQGQGDARAQYF | TGCGCCAGCAGCCAAGGACAGGGGGACGCGAGGGCCCAGTATTTT